A single sample is the source of the 26 T cell receptor beta chains below, sequenced in a study of blood T cells in healthy people across ages. The second PCR ran about 6 to 11 cycles with a sample-barcoded 5' primer and J-beta primers. One entry per CDR3 protein results from TCRdb running MiXCR on the 5' RACE reads. This sample has over 1,500,000 distinct CDR3 sequences; around 40% occur once, and the top ten carry roughly 23%. The sample was blood. The receptors derive from a human donor in good health.

The rearrangement uses TRBV20-1 and TRBJ1-5; the D gene is possibly TRBD1 (6 bases). The V and J ends lost 2 bases and 10 bases respectively, with 15 bases between them. This CDR3 region has 13 residues. Germline CDR1 DFQATT, CDR2 SNEGSKA (reference sequence). The CDR3 DNA is TGCAGTGCTAGATACAGGGTCGACTCTCCCCAGCATTTT. The encoded protein is CSARYRVDSPQHF.

V and J are TRBV7-2 and TRBJ2-2; D possibly corresponds to TRBD1 (6 bases). Germline V gene sequence: CDR1 SGHTA, CDR2 FQGNSA. Trimming stripped 1 base from V and 6 bases from J, with 12 bases between. The CDR3 extends over 15 amino acids. CDR3 sequence: CASSLGIGGPGELFF. CDR3 nucleotides: TGTGCCAGCAGCTTAGGGATAGGGGGTCCCGGGGAGCTGTTTTTT.

V gene TRBV2 combines with J gene TRBJ2-5; 11 bases match TRBD2. The length of the CDR3 is 16 residues. Germline assignment: CDR1 SNHLY and CDR2 FYNNEI. Trimming removed 2 bases from V and 2 bases from J; junction bases left unmatched: 4. DNA of the CDR3: TGTGCCAGCAGTGAACCTAGCGGGGGGACACAAGAGACCCAGTACTTC. Protein product: CASSEPSGGTQETQYF.

The genes are TRBV4-1 and TRBJ1-2; TRBD1 is a possible D gene (5 bases). CDR1 is MGHRA, CDR2 YSYEKL, per germline. Trimming removed 4 bases from V and 0 bases from J, with 9 bases in between. CDR3 length equals 14 residues. The CDR3 protein is CASSPGPTNYGYTF. CDR3 in DNA: TGCGCCAGCAGCCCGGGACCGACTAACTATGGCTACACCTTC.

The chain joins TRBV10-3 to TRBJ2-5; no clear D. The end of the DNA fits TRBJ2-7 better, so the J call may be wrong. Germline V lookup: CDR1 ENHRY, CDR2 SYGVKD. The CDR3 consists of 13 residues. This CDR3 is CAIRQSTDYEQYF. CDR3 bases: TGTGCCATCAGACAGAGTACCGATTACGAGCAGTACTTC.

This sequence joins TRBV20-1 and TRBJ2-7; the match to TRBD2 covers 8 bases. After removal of 5 bases from V and 3 bases from J, the junction contained 12 bases not matched to a gene. This CDR3 is built from 15 residues. Germline CDR1 reads DFQATT; CDR2 reads SNEGSKA (reference sequence). CDR3 sequence (DNA): TGCAGTGCTTTCGCGTTGGGCGGGGGGAACTACGAGCAGTACTTC. The encoded protein is CSAFALGGGNYEQYF.

At least ten counts were recorded for this clonotype. The chain employs TRBV7-2 and TRBJ2-7; maybe TRBD1 (6 bases). This CDR3 contains 14 residues. Per germline, CDR1 SGHTA and CDR2 FQGNSA. Trimming removed 5 bases at V and 0 bases at J, with 11 bases between. The CDR3 coding sequence is TGTGCCAGCAGCCGGGACACCAGCTCCTACGAGCAGTACTTC. Amino acids: CASSRDTSSYEQYF.

This clonotype has just a few counts. This chain uses TRBV6-5 with TRBJ1-2; 7 bases match TRBD1. V was clipped by 3 bases and J by 2 bases; unmatched bases: 6. Germline assignment: CDR1 MNHEY and CDR2 SVGAGI. The CDR3 extends over 15 amino acids. CDR3 in DNA: TGTGCCAGCAGTTATTTCGACAGGGAAAACTATGGCTACACCTTC. Protein product: CASSYFDRENYGYTF.

The CDR3 nucleotides are TGTGCCAGCAGCTTTAGCGGGGTGGGGGTCTCCGAGCAGTACTTC. Translated, it gives CASSFSGVGVSEQYF. The genes are TRBV7-2 and TRBJ2-7, with 8 bases identical to TRBD2. Germline-derived CDR1 and CDR2 are SGHTA and FQGNSA. V was clipped by 3 bases and J by 6 bases; unmatched bases: 10. There are 15 residues in the CDR3.

The chain joins TRBV4-1 to TRBJ2-7; D is perhaps TRBD2 (5 bases). This CDR3 is built from 14 residues. Germline CDR1 is MGHRA and CDR2 is YSYEKL. The V end was cut by 3 bases, the J end by 5 bases, with 14 bases between. The CDR3 spells CASSQRRGRHEQYF. DNA of the CDR3: TGCGCCAGCAGCCAGCGTCGAGGGCGGCACGAGCAGTACTTC.

The rearrangement uses TRBV6-5 and TRBJ1-2, with D tentatively TRBD1 (5 bases). Trimming shortened V by 2 bases and J by 8 bases, and 24 bases separated the two germline ends. The CDR3 has 17 residues. Germline-derived CDR1 and CDR2 are MNHEY and SVGAGI. CDR3 residues: CASSYTTLAGYPRGYTF. DNA of the CDR3: TGTGCCAGCAGTTACACGACCCTGGCAGGGTACCCTCGAGGCTACACCTTC.

Worth noting for this clonotype: The junction departs from germline at one end; a sequencing error may be responsible. The gene calls are TRBV24-1 and TRBJ2-6; perhaps D is TRBD1 or TRBD2 (6 bases each). The length of the CDR3 is 16 residues. Germline CDR1 KGHDR, CDR2 SFDVKD. CDR3 nucleotides: TGTGCCACCAGTGATCCTAGGGGGGCCGGGGCCAACGTCCGGACTTTC. Amino acids: CATSDPRGAGANVRTF.

A few counts support this clonotype. The chain recombines TRBV6-5 with TRBJ2-5; no firm D call. The ends were cut back, 6 bases at V and 4 bases at J, with 18 bases in the middle. The CDR3 spans 15 residues. Germline V CDR1 and CDR2: MNHEY, SVGAGI. The CDR3 DNA reads TGTGCCAGCAGCCCCTCAATTGAGTGGCGAGAGACCCAGTACTTC. Translating gives CASSPSIEWRETQYF.

This clonotype has at least ten counts. V usage is TRBV7-6 and J usage is TRBJ2-3, with 11 bases aligning to TRBD2. The CDR3 is made up of 15 amino acids. J gave up 2 bases and V 5 bases, and 3 bases lay outside the gene matches. Germline CDR1 and CDR2: SGHVS and FNYEAQ. Here the CDR3 DNA reads TGTGCCAGCAGCAAACTAGCGGGGGTCACAGATACGCAGTATTTT. Its protein is CASSKLAGVTDTQYF.

This clonotype showed up just a few times. The chain combines TRBV7-2 with TRBJ2-7; 7 bases are shared with TRBD2. V trimming: 1 base; J trimming: 3 bases; junction bases outside the gene matches: 6. Germline V lookup: CDR1 SGHTA, CDR2 FQGNSA. This CDR3 region has 15 residues. CDR3 region: CASSLVGGVDYEQYF. The CDR3 nucleotides read TGTGCCAGCAGCTTAGTTGGGGGGGTGGACTACGAGCAGTACTTC.

This clonotype has only a few counts. This rearrangement joins TRBV4-3 to TRBJ1-2, with 11 bases matching TRBD1. Trimming removed 0 bases from V and 6 bases from J; junction bases left unmatched: 3. The length of the CDR3 is 15 residues. Germline V CDR1 and CDR2: LGHNA, YSLEER. For the CDR3, the DNA is TGCGCCAGCAGCCAAGAGGGACAGGGGGTAGATGGCTACACCTTC. Its protein is CASSQEGQGVDGYTF.

This clonotype was seen a handful of times. V is TRBV6-2 or TRBV6-3 and J is TRBJ2-4; the match to TRBD2 covers 8 bases. The DNA end favors TRBJ2-7, so the J call may be wrong. Germline values: CDR1 MNHEY, CDR2 SVGEGT. CDR3 length: 14 amino acids. The CDR3 bases are TGTGCCAGCAGGACTAGCGACGGGGCCCACGAGCAGTACTTC. It translates to CASRTSDGAHEQYF.

This clonotype was recorded only once. The chain uses TRBV27 and TRBJ1-1, with 8 bases matching TRBD1. The germline gives CDR1 MNHEY, CDR2 SMNVEV (reference sequence). The CDR3 runs 17 residues. The V gene end was trimmed by 0 bases and the J gene end by 5 bases; junction bases not matched to a gene: 11. The CDR3 DNA follows: TGTGCCAGCAGTTTATCGTGGCAGGGGGCTTTTGGAACTGAAGCTTTCTTT. It yields the protein CASSLSWQGAFGTEAFF.

The chain links TRBV12-3 or TRBV12-4 to TRBJ1-2; D gene unclear. The germline V and J ends were trimmed by 3 bases and 8 bases, with 13 bases remaining between them. The CDR3 covers 13 residues. CDR3: CASSLRVLEGYTF. The CDR3 coding sequence is TGTGCCAGCAGTTTGAGGGTTCTTGAGGGCTACACCTTC.

The genes are TRBV7-9 and TRBJ2-6; perhaps TRBD1 as D (6 bases). The CDR3 has 18 amino acids. V was clipped by 6 bases and J by 0 bases, with 18 bases between them. CDR1 is SEHNR, CDR2 FQNEAQ, per germline (reference sequence). For the CDR3, the DNA is TGTGCCAGCAGAGGCCGAGGGGGTACTAGCTCTGGGGCCAACGTCCTGACTTTC. The encoded protein is CASRGRGGTSSGANVLTF.

The chain employs TRBV7-2 and TRBJ2-7; TRBD1 or TRBD2 may be the D gene (5 bases each). Trimming left V 7 bases short and J 1 base short, with 14 bases between. The CDR3 is 14 residues long. Germline V gene sequence: CDR1 SGHTA, CDR2 FQGNSA. The CDR3 DNA reads as TGTGCCAGCAACACAGAGGGACCGTCCTACGAGCAGTACTTC. Encoded protein: CASNTEGPSYEQYF.

V and J are TRBV7-2 and TRBJ2-1; 13 nucleotides match TRBD2. Germline values: CDR1 SGHTA, CDR2 FQGNSA. The ends lost 1 base at V and 0 bases at J; junction bases unmatched: 6. The CDR3 length is 19 residues. The CDR3: CASSLDGLAGASSYNEQFF. The CDR3 bases are TGTGCCAGCAGCTTAGACGGACTAGCGGGGGCGAGCTCCTACAATGAGCAGTTCTTC.

This clonotype was picked up one time. Compared with germline, one end of the junction differs, possibly owing to a read error. This chain uses TRBV7-9 with TRBJ1-2; 7 positions match TRBD1. CDR3 length: 13 amino acids. The germline V gene encodes CDR1 SEHNR and CDR2 FQNEAQ (reference sequence). The CDR3 coding sequence is TGTGGCAGCCAGATCCAGACAGGGAAGGGCTACACCTTC. The encoded protein is CGSQIQTGKGYTF. The complete variable domain, with remaining parts taken from reference TRBV7-9 and TRBJ1-2, reads DTGVSQNPRHKITKRGQNVTFRCDPISEHNRLYWYRQTLGQGPEFLTYFQNEAQLEKSRLLSDRFSAERPKGSFSTLEIQRTEQGDSAMYLCGSQIQTGKGYTFGSGTRLTVV.

This clonotype was counted once. At one end, the junction sequence differs from germline, possibly due to a read error. This chain joins TRBV29-1 and TRBJ2-7, with 7 bases identical to TRBD1. Germline loops: CDR1 SQVTM, CDR2 ANQGSEA. The CDR3 spans 14 residues. The CDR3 region has the DNA TGCAGCGTGACAGGGCAAGGAGGCTCCTGCGAGCAGTACTTC. Translating gives CSVTGQGGSCEQYF.

A remark on this clonotype: One junction end disagrees with the germline gene, perhaps due to a read error. The rearrangement joins TRBV3-1 to TRBJ2-7; TRBD1 aligns across 10 bases. The CDR3 sequence is 14 residues long. Germline CDR1 and CDR2: LGHDT and YNNKEL (reference sequence). The CDR3 DNA reads TGTACCAGTCTTAGCTGGACAGGGGGAGGCGAGCAGTACTTC. Translation: CTSLSWTGGGEQYF.

The CDR3: CASTKLGAGPYNEQFF. The CDR3 region has the DNA TGTGCCAGCACCAAACTGGGGGCAGGACCCTACAATGAGCAGTTCTTC. V and J are TRBV27 and TRBJ2-1; the D gene is possibly TRBD1 (6 bases). This CDR3 is built from 16 residues. The germline V and J ends were trimmed by 7 bases and 2 bases, with 18 bases remaining between them. CDR1 and CDR2 from the germline V gene are MNHEY and SMNVEV (reference sequence).